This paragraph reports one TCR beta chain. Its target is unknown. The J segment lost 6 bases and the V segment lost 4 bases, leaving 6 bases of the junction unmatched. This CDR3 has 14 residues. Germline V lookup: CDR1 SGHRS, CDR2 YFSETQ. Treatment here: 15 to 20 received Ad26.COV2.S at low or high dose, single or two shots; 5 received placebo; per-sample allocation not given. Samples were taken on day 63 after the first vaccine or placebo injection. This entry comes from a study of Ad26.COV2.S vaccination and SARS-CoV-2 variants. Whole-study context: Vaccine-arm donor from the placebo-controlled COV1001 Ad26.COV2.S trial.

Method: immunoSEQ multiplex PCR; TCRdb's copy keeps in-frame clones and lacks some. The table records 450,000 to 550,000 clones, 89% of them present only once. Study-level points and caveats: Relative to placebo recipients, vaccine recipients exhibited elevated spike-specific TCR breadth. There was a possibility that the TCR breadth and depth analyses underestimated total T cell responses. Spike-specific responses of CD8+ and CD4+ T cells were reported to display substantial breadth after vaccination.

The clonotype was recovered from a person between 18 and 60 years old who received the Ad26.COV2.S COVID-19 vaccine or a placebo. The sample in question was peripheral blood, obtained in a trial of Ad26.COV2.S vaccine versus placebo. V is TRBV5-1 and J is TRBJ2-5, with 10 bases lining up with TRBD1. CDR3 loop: CASSETGGGKTQYF. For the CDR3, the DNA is TGCGCCAGCAGCGAGACAGGGGGCGGAAAGACCCAGTACTTC.